These 13 T cell receptor beta chains share one sample of origin, sequenced in a study of control samples from healthy donors and cancer patients. Libraries were prepared by immunoSEQ multiplex PCR; TCRdb keeps only in-frame clonotypes and omits some of them. The sample lists 150,000 or so clones; about 94% were seen once. The sequenced material came from blood. The receptors were gathered from a woman aged 25 to 45 in good health.

Regarding this clone: The sample holds other DNA sequences that translate to the same CDR3. The chain employs TRBV19 and TRBJ1-2; 11 bases line up with TRBD1. Germline V gene sequence: CDR1 LNHDA, CDR2 SQIVND (reference sequence). V was pared by 6 bases and J by 3 bases, with 0 bases of the junction left unmatched. CDR3 length: 13 amino acids. In nucleotides, the CDR3 is TGTGCCAGTAGGGGACAGGGGGACTATGGCTACACCTTC. Amino acids: CASRGQGDYGYTF.

With respect to this clone: Other nucleotide sequences from this sample produce the same CDR3. The J gene is TRBJ2-6, the V gene TRBV7-2; D tentatively fits TRBD1 or TRBD2 (5 bases each). The CDR3 consists of 15 residues. V gave up 1 base and J gave up 2 bases, with 6 bases separating them. CDR1 is SGHTA and CDR2 is FQGNSA in the germline V gene. DNA for the CDR3: TGTGCCAGCAGCTTAGGAGGGGCTGGGGCCAACGTCCTGACTTTC. It encodes CASSLGGAGANVLTF.

Written as DNA, the CDR3 is TGTGCCAGTAATACCCGGGACAGGGATAATTCACCCCTCCACTTT. Translating it yields CASNTRDRDNSPLHF. The chain has TRBV19 and TRBJ1-6; 9 bases align to TRBD1. CDR3 length equals 15 residues. The germline V gene encodes CDR1 LNHDA and CDR2 SQIVND (reference sequence). J gave up 5 bases and V 7 bases, and 6 bases lay outside the gene matches. The entire variable domain, with the rest obtained from reference TRBV19 and TRBJ1-6, is as follows: DGGITQSPKYLFRKEGQNVTLSCEQNLNHDAMYWYRQDPGQGLRLIYYSQIVNDFQKGDIAEGYSVSREKKESFPLTVTSAQKNPTAFYLCASNTRDRDNSPLHFGNGTRLTVT.

The chain carries TRBV2 and TRBJ1-1, with D perhaps TRBD1 (5 bases). Germline-derived CDR1 and CDR2 are SNHLY and FYNNEI. Trimming removed 3 bases from V and 1 base from J, with 12 bases in between. The CDR3 runs 15 residues. The CDR3 DNA sequence: TGTGCCAGCAGTGATGAGTCGGGGGAGAACACTGAAGCTTTCTTT. Encoded protein: CASSDESGENTEAFF.

Notes on this clone: Other DNA sequences in this sample translate to the same CDR3. The chain is built from TRBV9 and TRBJ2-3; D gene ambiguous. The CDR3 is made up of 13 amino acids. Germline lookup yields CDR1 SGDLS and CDR2 YYNGEE. V was pared by 2 bases and J by 0 bases, with 4 bases between. The CDR3 sequence: CASSVVSTDTQYF. Written as DNA, the CDR3 is TGTGCCAGCAGCGTGGTTAGCACAGATACGCAGTATTTT.

The chain carries TRBV6-5 and TRBJ2-1, with a possible D match to TRBD1 (5 bases). The CDR3 has 15 amino acids. V dropped 6 bases and J dropped 0 bases, with 12 bases sitting between them. Germline loops: CDR1 MNHEY, CDR2 SVGAGI. CDR3 protein: CASSRQPSSYNEQFF. The CDR3, as DNA: TGTGCCAGCAGCCGACAGCCAAGCTCCTACAATGAGCAGTTCTTC.

The chain uses TRBV5-3 and TRBJ2-6; D gene ambiguous. TRBV5-3 is recorded as an ORF, its role being uncertain. The CDR3 is 15 amino acids. V lost 0 bases and J lost 0, with 4 bases in between. The CDR3 region is CARSLGHSGANVLTF. As DNA, the CDR3 is TGTGCCAGAAGCTTGGGACACTCTGGGGCCAACGTCCTGACTTTC.

This chain uses TRBV18 with TRBJ2-3; the D gene is possibly TRBD1 (6 bases). Germline CDR1 is KGHSH and CDR2 is LQKENI. Trimming removed 4 bases at V and 1 base at J, with 15 bases between. The CDR3 totals 16 residues. The chain's CDR3 is CASSLTLGHRTDTQYF. CDR3 bases: TGTGCCAGCTCACTGACCCTGGGACACCGCACAGATACGCAGTATTTT.

The rearrangement joins TRBV14 to TRBJ1-1, with D possibly matching TRBD1 (6 bases). CDR3 size: 18 residues. The V gene's germline CDR1 is SGHDN and CDR2 FVKESK. V dropped 0 bases and J dropped 0 bases, with 17 bases sitting between them. The CDR3 coding sequence is TGTGCCAGCAGCCAAGAACCCAAGGGGGGGCAGATGAACACTGAAGCTTTCTTT. Its translation is CASSQEPKGGQMNTEAFF.

This chain's CDR3 is CASSSRTSGLYNEQFF. Written as DNA, the CDR3 is TGTGCCAGCAGTTCGAGGACTAGCGGACTATACAATGAGCAGTTCTTC. V gene TRBV6-6 combines with J gene TRBJ2-1; 10 bases line up with TRBD2. The CDR3 covers 16 residues. The germline V gene encodes CDR1 MNHNY and CDR2 SVGAGI (reference sequence). Trimming took 4 bases from V and 4 from J; bases not matched to a gene: 7.

The V call is TRBV5-1, the J call TRBJ1-2, with unresolved D. Trimming took off 0 bases at V and 6 bases at J, with 6 bases between the two ends. This CDR3 has 12 residues. Germline CDR1 and CDR2: SGHRS and YFSETQ. CDR3 DNA sequence: TGCGCCAGCAGCTTGGCCGGGGATGGCTACACCTTC. Amino acids: CASSLAGDGYTF.

The chain links TRBV5-6 to TRBJ2-6, with TRBD1 matching 7 bases. Germline V gene lookup returns CDR1 SGHDT and CDR2 YYEEEE. V trimming: 0 bases; J trimming: 3 bases; junction bases outside the gene matches: 9. This CDR3 is built from 18 residues. This CDR3 reads CASSLAGTVPVGANVLTF. The CDR3 DNA sequence: TGTGCCAGCAGCTTGGCTGGGACAGTGCCTGTTGGGGCCAACGTCCTGACTTTC.

The V and J genes are TRBV15 and TRBJ2-5; D is unclear. This CDR3 has 15 amino acids. The V and J ends lost 0 bases and 2 bases respectively, with 10 bases between them. Per germline, CDR1 LNHNV and CDR2 YYDKDF (reference sequence). The CDR3 DNA reads as TGTGCCACCAGCAGAGATCCGCAGATACAAGAGACCCAGTACTTC. Amino acids: CATSRDPQIQETQYF.